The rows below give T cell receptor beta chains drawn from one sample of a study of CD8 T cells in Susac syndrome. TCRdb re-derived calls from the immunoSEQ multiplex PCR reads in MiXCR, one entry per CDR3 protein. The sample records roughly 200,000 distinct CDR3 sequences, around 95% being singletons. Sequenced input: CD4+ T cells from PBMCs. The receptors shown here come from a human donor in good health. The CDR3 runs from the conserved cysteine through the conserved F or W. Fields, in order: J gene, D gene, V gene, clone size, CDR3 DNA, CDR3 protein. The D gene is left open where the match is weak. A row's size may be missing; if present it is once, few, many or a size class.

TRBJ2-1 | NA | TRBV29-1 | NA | TGCAGCGTTGAAGTTGGAGGGACAGTTATGTTCTTC | CSVEVGGTVMFF
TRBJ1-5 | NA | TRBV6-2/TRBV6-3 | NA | TGTGCCAGCACCGAATCAGGGGTTAGCAATCAGCCCCAGCATTTT | CASTESGVSNQPQHF
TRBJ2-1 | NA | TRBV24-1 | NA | TGTGCCACCAGTGATTCGAGGGGCGGCGATGAGCAGTTCTTC | CATSDSRGGDEQFF
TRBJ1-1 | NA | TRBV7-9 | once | TGTGCCAGCAGCTCCCGTAGGGCTGAAGCTTTCTTT | CASSSRRAEAFF
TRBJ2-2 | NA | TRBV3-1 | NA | TGTGCCAGCAGCCCTGGGACCTACATCCCCCCGGGGGAGCTGTTTTTT | CASSPGTYIPPGELFF
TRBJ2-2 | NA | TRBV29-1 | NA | TGCAGCGTTCTGGGAGAGAGGGCCGGGGAGCTGTTTTTT | CSVLGERAGELFF
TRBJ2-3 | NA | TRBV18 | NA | TGTGCCAGCTCACCCGCCACCTCTAGCACAGATACGCAGTATTTT | CASSPATSSTDTQYF
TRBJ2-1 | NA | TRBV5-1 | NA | TGCGCCAGCAGCTTGGGAACTGTTTGGAATGAGCAGTTCTTC | CASSLGTVWNEQFF
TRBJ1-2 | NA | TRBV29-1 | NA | TGCAGCGTCGACTACGCCAGGGCGTTGAATGGCTACACCTTC | CSVDYARALNGYTF
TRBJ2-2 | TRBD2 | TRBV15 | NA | TGTGCCACCAGGCCGGGCGTTGGACTAGCTGTCACCGGGGAGCTGTTTTTT | CATRPGVGLAVTGELFF